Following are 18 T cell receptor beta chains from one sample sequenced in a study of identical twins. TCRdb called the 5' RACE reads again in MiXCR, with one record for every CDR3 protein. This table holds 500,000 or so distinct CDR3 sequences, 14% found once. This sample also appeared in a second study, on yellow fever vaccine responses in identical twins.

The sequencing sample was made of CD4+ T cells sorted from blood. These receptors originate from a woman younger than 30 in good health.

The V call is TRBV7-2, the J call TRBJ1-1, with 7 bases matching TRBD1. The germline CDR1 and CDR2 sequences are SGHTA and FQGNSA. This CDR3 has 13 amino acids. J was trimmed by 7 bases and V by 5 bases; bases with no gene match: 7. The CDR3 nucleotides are TGTGCCAGCAGCGCAAGGCAGGGGGGTGAAGCTTTCTTT. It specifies CASSARQGGEAFF.

CDR3 sequence (DNA): TGTGCCAGCAGCTTACAGGGTGGGACCTACAATGAGCAGTTCTTC. This translates into CASSLQGGTYNEQFF. The V and J genes are TRBV7-3 and TRBJ2-1, with a possible D match to TRBD1 (5 bases). The V gene's germline CDR1 is SGHTA and CDR2 FQGTGA. The CDR3 has 15 residues. Trimming cost V 2 bases and J 2 bases, with 10 bases left between them.

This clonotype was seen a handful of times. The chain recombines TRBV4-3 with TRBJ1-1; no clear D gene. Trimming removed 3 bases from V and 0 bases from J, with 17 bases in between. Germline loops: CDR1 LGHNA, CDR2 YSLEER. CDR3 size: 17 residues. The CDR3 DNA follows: TGCGCCAGCAGCCAGTTTCAGGCCTGGGCCGTGAACACTGAAGCTTTCTTT. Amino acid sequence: CASSQFQAWAVNTEAFF.

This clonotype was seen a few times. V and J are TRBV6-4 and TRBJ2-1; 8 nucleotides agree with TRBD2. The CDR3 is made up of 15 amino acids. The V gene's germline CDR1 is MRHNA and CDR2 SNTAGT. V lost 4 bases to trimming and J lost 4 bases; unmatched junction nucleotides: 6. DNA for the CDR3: TGTGCCAGCAGTGTGGCGGGAGGACAATACAATGAGCAGTTCTTC. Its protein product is CASSVAGGQYNEQFF.

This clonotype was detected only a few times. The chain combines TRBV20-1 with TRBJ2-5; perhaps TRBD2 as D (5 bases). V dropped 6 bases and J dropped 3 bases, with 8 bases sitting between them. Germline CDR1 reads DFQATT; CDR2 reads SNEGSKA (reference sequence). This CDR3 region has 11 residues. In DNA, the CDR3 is TGCAGTGCCCAGGAGGAAGAGACCCAGTACTTC. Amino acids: CSAQEEETQYF.

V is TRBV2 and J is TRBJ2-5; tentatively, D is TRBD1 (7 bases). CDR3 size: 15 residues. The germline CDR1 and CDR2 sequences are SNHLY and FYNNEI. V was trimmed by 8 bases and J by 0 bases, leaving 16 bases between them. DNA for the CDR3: TGTGCCAGCGCGGAGACAGGGACTGACCAAGAGACCCAGTACTTC. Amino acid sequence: CASAETGTDQETQYF.

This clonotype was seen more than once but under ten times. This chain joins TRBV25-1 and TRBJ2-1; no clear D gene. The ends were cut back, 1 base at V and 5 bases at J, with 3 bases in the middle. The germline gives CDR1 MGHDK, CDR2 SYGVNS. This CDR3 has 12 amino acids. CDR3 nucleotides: TGTGCCAGCAGTGAATCCCACAATGAGCAGTTCTTC. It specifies CASSESHNEQFF.

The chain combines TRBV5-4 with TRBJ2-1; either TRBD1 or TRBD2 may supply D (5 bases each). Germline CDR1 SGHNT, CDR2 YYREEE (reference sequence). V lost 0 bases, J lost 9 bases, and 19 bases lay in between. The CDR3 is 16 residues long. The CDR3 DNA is TGTGCCAGCAGCTTGGGCAGGGAGCGGAGTTATGGTGAGCAGTTCTTC. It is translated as CASSLGRERSYGEQFF. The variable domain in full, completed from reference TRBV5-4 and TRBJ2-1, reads ETGVTQSPTHLIKTRGQQVTLRCSSQSGHNTVSWYQQALGQGPQFIFQYYREEENGRGNFPPRFSGLQFPNYSSELNVNALELDDSALYLCASSLGRERSYGEQFFGPGTRLTVL.

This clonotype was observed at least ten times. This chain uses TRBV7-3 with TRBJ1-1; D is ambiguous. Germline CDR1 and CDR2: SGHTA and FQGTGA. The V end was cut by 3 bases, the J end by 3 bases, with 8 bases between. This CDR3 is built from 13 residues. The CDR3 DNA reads TGTGCCAGCAGCTTTGGGTCGGACACTGAAGCTTTCTTT. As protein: CASSFGSDTEAFF. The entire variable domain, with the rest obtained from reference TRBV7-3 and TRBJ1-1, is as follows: GAGVSQTPSNKVTEKGKYVELRCDPISGHTALYWYRQSLGQGPEFLIYFQGTGAADDSGLPNDRFFAVRPEGSVSTLKIQRTERGDSAVYLCASSFGSDTEAFFGQGTRLTVV.

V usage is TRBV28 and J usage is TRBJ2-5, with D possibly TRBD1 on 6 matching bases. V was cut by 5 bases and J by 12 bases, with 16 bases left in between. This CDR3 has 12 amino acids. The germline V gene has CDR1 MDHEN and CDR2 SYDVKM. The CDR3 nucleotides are TGTGCCAGCAGTCACAGGGATCCTACAAAGTACTTC. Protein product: CASSHRDPTKYF.

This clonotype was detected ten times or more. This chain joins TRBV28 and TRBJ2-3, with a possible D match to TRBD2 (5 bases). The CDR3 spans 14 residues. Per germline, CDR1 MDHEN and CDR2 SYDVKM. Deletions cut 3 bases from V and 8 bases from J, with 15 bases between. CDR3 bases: TGTGCCAGCAGTTTGGCGAAGACTGCGGGTACGCAGTATTTT. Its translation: CASSLAKTAGTQYF.

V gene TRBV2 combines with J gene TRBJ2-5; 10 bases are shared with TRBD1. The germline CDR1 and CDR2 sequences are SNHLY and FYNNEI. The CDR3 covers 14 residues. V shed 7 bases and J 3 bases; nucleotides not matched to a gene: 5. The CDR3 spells CASIGGTGEETQYF. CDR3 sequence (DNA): TGTGCCAGCATCGGCGGGACAGGGGAAGAGACCCAGTACTTC. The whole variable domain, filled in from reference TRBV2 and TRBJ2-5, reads EPEVTQTPSHQVTQMGQEVILRCVPISNHLYFYWYRQILGQKVEFLVSFYNNEISEKSEIFDDQFSVERPDGSNFTLKIRSTKLEDSAMYFCASIGGTGEETQYFGPGTRLLVL.

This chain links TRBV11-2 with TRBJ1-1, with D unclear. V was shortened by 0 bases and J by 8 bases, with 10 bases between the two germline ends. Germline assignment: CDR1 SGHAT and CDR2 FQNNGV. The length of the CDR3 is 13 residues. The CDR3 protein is CASSLDPRMEAFF. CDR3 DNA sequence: TGTGCCAGCAGCTTAGATCCACGCATGGAAGCTTTCTTT. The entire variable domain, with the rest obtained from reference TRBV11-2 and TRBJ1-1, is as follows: EAGVAQSPRYKIIEKRQSVAFWCNPISGHATLYWYQQILGQGPKLLIQFQNNGVVDDSQLPKDRFSAERLKGVDSTLKIQPAKLEDSAVYLCASSLDPRMEAFFGQGTRLTVV.

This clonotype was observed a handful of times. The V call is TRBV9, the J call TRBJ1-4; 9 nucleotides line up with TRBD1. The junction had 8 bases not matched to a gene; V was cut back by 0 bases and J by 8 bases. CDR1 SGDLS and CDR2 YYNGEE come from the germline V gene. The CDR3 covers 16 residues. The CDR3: CASSVGGTGFLEKLFF. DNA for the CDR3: TGTGCCAGCAGCGTAGGAGGGACAGGGTTTTTAGAAAAACTGTTTTTT.

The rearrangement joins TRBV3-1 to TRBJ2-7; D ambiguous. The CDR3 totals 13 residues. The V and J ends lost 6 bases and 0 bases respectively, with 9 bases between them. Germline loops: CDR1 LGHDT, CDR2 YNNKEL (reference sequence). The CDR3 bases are TGTGCCAGCAGTACCAACCCCTCCTACGAGCAGTACTTC. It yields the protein CASSTNPSYEQYF.

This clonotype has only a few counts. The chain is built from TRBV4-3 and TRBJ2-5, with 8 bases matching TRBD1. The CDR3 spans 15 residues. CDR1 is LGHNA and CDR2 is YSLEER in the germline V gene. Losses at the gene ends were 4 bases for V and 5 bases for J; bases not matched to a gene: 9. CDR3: CASSPTGGIGETQYF. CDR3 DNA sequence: TGCGCCAGCAGCCCTACAGGGGGGATAGGGGAGACCCAGTACTTC.

The chain's CDR3 is CASSPQGTGGQTSNTGELFF. In DNA, the CDR3 is TGTGCCAGCAGCCCCCAAGGGACAGGGGGACAAACCTCGAACACCGGGGAGCTGTTTTTT. The chain combines TRBV11-1 with TRBJ2-2; 11 bases agree with TRBD1. This CDR3 contains 20 residues. The J segment lost 0 bases and the V segment lost 5 bases, leaving 14 bases of the junction unmatched. From germline, CDR1 is SGHAT and CDR2 FQDESV (reference sequence).

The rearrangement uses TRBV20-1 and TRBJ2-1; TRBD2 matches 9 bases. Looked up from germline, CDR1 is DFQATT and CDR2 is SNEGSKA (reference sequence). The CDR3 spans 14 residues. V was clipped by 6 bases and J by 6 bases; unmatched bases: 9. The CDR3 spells CSAIPGLAPNEQFF. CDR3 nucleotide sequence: TGCAGTGCCATTCCGGGACTAGCCCCCAATGAGCAGTTCTTC.